A single T cell receptor beta chain is shown here with its context. The assay was immunoSEQ multiplex PCR, and TCRdb's table has in-frame clones only and misses some. Here the sample spans about 240,000 clones, 88% being singletons. Trimming cost V 1 base and J 1 base; bases outside gene matches: 3. Germline CDR1 SGHTA, CDR2 FQGNSA. CDR3 size: 18 residues. The data derive from a study of blood T cell repertoires in COVID-19. The chain combines TRBV7-2 with TRBJ2-1; TRBD2 matches at 14 bases. This TCR came from a woman in her 30s with acute or convalescent COVID-19. The sample taken for sequencing was peripheral blood. Here the CDR3 reads CASSLGTSGRRSYNEQFF. CDR3 coding DNA: TGTGCCAGCAGCTTAGGGACTAGCGGGAGGAGGTCCTACAATGAGCAGTTCTTC.